The rows below give T cell receptor beta chains drawn from one sample of a study of response to subunit inactivated influenza vaccine. TCRdb re-called the RT-PCR reads with MiXCR, one entry per CDR3 protein. The data contain about 800,000 distinct CDR3 sequences, about 20% of them singletons. The sequencing used PBMCs from blood, collected roughly 5 days after vaccination. Receptors originate from a man in his forties or fifties who received an inactivated influenza vaccine. The CDR3 runs from the conserved cysteine through the conserved F or W. The D gene is left open where the match is weak. Clone size appears in some rows only: once, few, many, or a class for an expanded clone.

d_gene	v_gene	j_gene	abundance	CDR3aa	CDR3nt
TRBD1	TRBV10-3	TRBJ2-7	.	CAITGQPRQGGYEQYF	TGTGCCATCACCGGACAGCCGAGACAGGGTGGTTACGAGCAGTACTTC
TRBD1	TRBV6-5	TRBJ2-7	.	CASSYAKPDDRAHEQYF	TGTGCCAGCAGTTATGCCAAACCGGATGACAGGGCCCACGAGCAGTACTTC
.	TRBV27	TRBJ2-7	few	CASSLGFPGYEQYF	TGTGCCAGCAGTTTGGGGTTCCCCGGATACGAGCAGTACTTC
TRBD2	TRBV10-3	TRBJ2-2	.	CATTGTSEVGELFF	TGTGCCACGACCGGGACTAGCGAGGTCGGGGAGCTGTTTTTT
.	TRBV10-3	TRBJ1-1	many	CAIGGFRTEAFF	TGTGCCATCGGCGGATTTCGCACTGAAGCTTTCTTT
TRBD2	TRBV27	TRBJ2-3	.	CASSWASGGAGDTQYF	TGTGCCAGCAGTTGGGCTAGCGGGGGGGCCGGAGATACGCAGTATTTT
TRBD1	TRBV27	TRBJ2-3	.	CASSHGQGLTDTQYF	TGTGCCAGCAGCCATGGACAGGGCCTTACAGATACGCAGTATTTT
.	TRBV11-2	TRBJ2-5	.	CASRAIRNGGTQYF	TGTGCCAGCAGGGCAATAAGGAACGGGGGGACCCAGTACTTC
TRBD1	TRBV29-1	TRBJ1-2	few	CSVESRDRGHLGYTF	TGCAGCGTAGAGAGCAGGGACAGGGGGCATCTTGGCTACACCTTC
.	TRBV7-6	TRBJ2-5	.	CASSSQTLSGQETQYF	TGTGCCAGCAGCTCGCAGACTCTCTCCGGTCAAGAGACCCAGTACTTC
.	TRBV12-3/TRBV12-4	TRBJ2-7	.	CASSIQGDEQYF	TGTGCCAGCAGTATTCAGGGAGACGAGCAGTACTTC
TRBD1	TRBV12-3/TRBV12-4	TRBJ2-4	.	CASSFLQGIKNIQYF	TGTGCCAGCAGTTTCCTACAGGGGATCAAAAACATTCAGTACTTC
TRBD2	TRBV11-2	TRBJ2-7	.	CASSLSSLAGGYEQYF	TGTGCCAGCAGCTTAAGCAGCCTAGCGGGAGGCTACGAGCAGTACTTC
TRBD2	TRBV20-1	TRBJ2-6	few	CSATGGGTGANVLTF	TGCAGTGCTACCGGCGGGGGGACTGGGGCCAACGTCCTGACTTTC
.	TRBV10-3	TRBJ1-1	.	CAISEVGGPNTEAFF	TGTGCCATCAGTGAAGTGGGCGGTCCGAACACTGAAGCTTTCTTT
.	TRBV10-3	TRBJ1-2	.	CAISESSTVTLSYGYTF	TGTGCCATCAGTGAGTCGTCTACAGTTACTCTATCCTATGGCTACACCTTC
.	TRBV20-1	TRBJ1-5	few	CSVQGLNQPQHF	TGCAGTGTCCAGGGGCTCAATCAGCCCCAGCATTTT
TRBD2	TRBV5-1	TRBJ2-1	few	CASSLLAGEDNEQFF	TGCGCCAGCAGCTTGCTAGCGGGAGAGGACAATGAGCAGTTCTTC
.	TRBV10-3	TRBJ2-3	.	CAIKGGGPDTQYF	TGTGCCATCAAGGGAGGTGGTCCAGATACGCAGTATTTT
.	TRBV4-3	TRBJ2-1	.	CASSHTGDWSSYNEQFF	TGCGCCAGCAGCCACACCGGAGACTGGAGCTCCTACAATGAGCAGTTCTTC
TRBD1	TRBV2	TRBJ2-7	.	CASSPGQGAYGQYF	TGTGCCAGCAGTCCGGGACAGGGGGCATATGGGCAGTACTTC
.	TRBV12-3/TRBV12-4	TRBJ2-1	.	CASSLPAGASGEQFF	TGTGCCAGCAGTTTACCGGCGGGGGCCTCAGGTGAGCAGTTCTTC
.	TRBV12-3/TRBV12-4	TRBJ1-2	few	CASSPQDRSVYGYTF	TGTGCCAGCAGTCCACAGGACAGATCTGTCTATGGCTACACCTTC
.	TRBV12-3/TRBV12-4	TRBJ1-1	.	CASSKGGFTEAFF	TGTGCCAGCAGCAAGGGGGGGTTCACTGAAGCTTTCTTT
.	TRBV27	TRBJ2-3	.	CASSLADPAATQYF	TGTGCCAGCAGTTTAGCGGACCCGGCCGCTACGCAGTATTTT
.	TRBV6-5	TRBJ2-5	few	CASSSGRGQPQYF	TGTGCCAGCAGTTCGGGAAGGGGCCAGCCCCAGTACTTC
TRBD1	TRBV5-1	TRBJ2-5	.	CASSHRDSTETQYF	TGCGCCAGCAGCCATCGGGACAGTACAGAGACCCAGTACTTC
TRBD2	TRBV7-2	TRBJ2-5	.	CASRSQGGETQYF	TGTGCCAGCAGAAGTCAGGGAGGGGAGACCCAGTACTTC
.	TRBV6-5	TRBJ2-5	few	CASSYSLRGMQETQYF	TGTGCCAGCAGTTACTCGCTCAGGGGAATGCAAGAGACCCAGTACTTC
.	TRBV15	TRBJ2-7	.	CATSRVGGSYEQYF	TGTGCCACCAGCAGAGTAGGGGGCTCCTACGAGCAGTACTTC
.	TRBV6-1	TRBJ1-2	few	CASSESDLPLNYGYTF	TGTGCCAGCAGTGAATCTGACTTACCTCTTAACTATGGCTACACCTTC
.	TRBV19	TRBJ1-1	.	CASSLLTDGPLAEAFF	TGTGCCAGTAGTCTCTTAACCGACGGTCCTCTCGCTGAAGCTTTCTTT
.	TRBV12-3/TRBV12-4	TRBJ2-6	.	CASSTGQGANVLTF	TGTGCCAGCAGTACAGGGCAAGGGGCCAACGTCCTGACTTTC
.	TRBV29-1	TRBJ2-1	many	CSVEWQGGDDEQFF	TGCAGCGTCGAATGGCAGGGGGGGGACGATGAGCAGTTCTTC
TRBD2	TRBV5-1	TRBJ2-1	.	CASSLRGLGISGLAGHNEQFF	TGCGCCAGCAGCTTGCGGGGCCTGGGAATATCTGGCCTAGCGGGGCACAATGAGCAGTTCTTC
.	TRBV11-2	TRBJ2-3	few	CASGSSTDTQYF	TGTGCCAGCGGCAGTAGCACAGATACGCAGTATTTT
TRBD2	TRBV4-3	TRBJ2-1	.	CASSQDRGLGEQFF	TGCGCCAGCAGCCAAGATAGGGGACTAGGGGAGCAGTTCTTC
TRBD2	TRBV20-1	TRBJ2-1	few	CSARGLAGSTEQFF	TGCAGTGCTAGAGGACTAGCGGGAAGTACTGAGCAGTTCTTC
TRBD1	TRBV6-4	TRBJ2-7	few	CASSEIQGTSYEQYF	TGTGCCAGCAGTGAGATACAGGGGACGTCCTACGAGCAGTACTTC
.	TRBV5-6	TRBJ1-1	.	CASSPNLIRNTEAFF	TGTGCCAGCAGCCCAAACCTCATTCGGAACACTGAAGCTTTCTTT
TRBD2	TRBV6-1	TRBJ2-5	.	CASRSGGLAEETQYF	TGTGCCAGCAGAAGCGGAGGACTAGCTGAAGAGACCCAGTACTTC
.	TRBV11-2	TRBJ1-2	few	CASSLNWADNYGYTF	TGTGCCAGCAGCCTTAACTGGGCAGACAACTATGGCTACACCTTC
.	TRBV6-5	TRBJ2-5	.	CASSYSYREETQYF	TGTGCCAGCAGTTACTCGTATAGAGAAGAGACCCAGTACTTC
TRBD1	TRBV7-2	TRBJ2-3	few	CASSFPGGPVATDTQYF	TGTGCCAGCAGTTTTCCAGGGGGTCCGGTGGCCACAGATACGCAGTATTTT
TRBD2	TRBV20-1	TRBJ2-1	.	CSARTLAGVIYNEQFF	TGCAGTGCTAGAACCTTAGCGGGAGTCATCTACAATGAGCAGTTCTTC
.	TRBV9	TRBJ2-1	few	CASRIGGVVFIVEQFF	TGTGCCAGCAGAATAGGAGGGGTAGTGTTCATCGTTGAGCAGTTCTTC
.	TRBV12-3/TRBV12-4	TRBJ1-5	.	CASRTEGVGNQPQHF	TGTGCCAGCAGAACGGAGGGGGTAGGCAATCAGCCCCAGCATTTT
.	TRBV12-3/TRBV12-4	TRBJ1-3	few	CASSLKGKDFSGNTIYF	TGTGCCAGCAGTTTGAAAGGGAAGGATTTCTCTGGAAACACCATATATTTT
.	TRBV12-3/TRBV12-4	TRBJ1-2	few	CASRPKNLTYGYTF	TGTGCCAGCAGGCCTAAGAACTTAACCTATGGCTACACCTTC
TRBD2	TRBV20-1	TRBJ2-4	.	CSAPSSGAAKNIQYF	TGCAGTGCGCCGTCTAGCGGGGCAGCCAAAAACATTCAGTACTTC
.	TRBV11-2	TRBJ2-5	few	CASSLWGYSETQYF	TGTGCCAGCAGCTTATGGGGGTATTCAGAGACCCAGTACTTC
.	TRBV6-1	TRBJ1-4	.	CASRQGTAFNEKLFF	TGTGCCAGCAGGCAGGGGACTGCATTTAATGAAAAACTGTTTTTT
.	TRBV2	TRBJ2-1	.	CASSDLGEQFF	TGTGCCAGCAGTGACTTGGGTGAGCAGTTCTTC
.	TRBV20-1	TRBJ1-5	.	CSARAGAYSNQPQHF	TGCAGTGCTAGGGCAGGGGCCTATAGCAATCAGCCCCAGCATTTT
.	TRBV4-3	TRBJ1-1	.	CASSQDGQRNTEAFF	TGCGCCAGCAGCCAAGATGGACAGAGGAACACTGAAGCTTTCTTT
.	TRBV10-3	TRBJ2-6	.	CAISERSGANVLTF	TGTGCCATCAGTGAGAGATCTGGGGCCAACGTCCTGACTTTC
.	TRBV4-3	TRBJ1-2	.	CASSRFWTAFYGYTF	TGCGCCAGCAGCCGCTTTTGGACGGCATTCTATGGCTACACCTTC